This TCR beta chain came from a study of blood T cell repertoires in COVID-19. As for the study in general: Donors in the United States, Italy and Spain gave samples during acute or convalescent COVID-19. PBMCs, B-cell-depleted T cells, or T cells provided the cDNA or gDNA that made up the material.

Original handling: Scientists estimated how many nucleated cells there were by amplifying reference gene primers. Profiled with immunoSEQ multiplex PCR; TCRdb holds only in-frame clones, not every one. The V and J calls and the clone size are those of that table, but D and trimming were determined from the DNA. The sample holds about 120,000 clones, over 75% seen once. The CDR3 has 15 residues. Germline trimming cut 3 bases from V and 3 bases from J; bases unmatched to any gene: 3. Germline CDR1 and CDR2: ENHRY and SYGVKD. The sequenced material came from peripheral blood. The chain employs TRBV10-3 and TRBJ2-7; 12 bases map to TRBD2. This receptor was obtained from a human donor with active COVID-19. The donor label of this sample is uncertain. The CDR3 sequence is CAISDRLAGDYEQYF. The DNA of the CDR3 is TGTGCCATCAGTGACCGACTAGCGGGGGACTACGAGCAGTACTTC.